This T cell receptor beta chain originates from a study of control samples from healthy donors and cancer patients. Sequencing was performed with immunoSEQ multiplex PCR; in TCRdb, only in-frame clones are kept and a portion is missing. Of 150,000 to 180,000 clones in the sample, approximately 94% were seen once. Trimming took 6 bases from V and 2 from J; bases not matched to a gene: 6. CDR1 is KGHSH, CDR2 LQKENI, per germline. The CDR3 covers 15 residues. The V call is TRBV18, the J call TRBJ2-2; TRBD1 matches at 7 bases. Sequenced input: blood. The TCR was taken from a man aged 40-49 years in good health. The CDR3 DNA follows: TGTGCCAGCTCGAAAGGGACAGTAAACACCGGGGAGCTGTTTTTT. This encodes CASSKGTVNTGELFF.